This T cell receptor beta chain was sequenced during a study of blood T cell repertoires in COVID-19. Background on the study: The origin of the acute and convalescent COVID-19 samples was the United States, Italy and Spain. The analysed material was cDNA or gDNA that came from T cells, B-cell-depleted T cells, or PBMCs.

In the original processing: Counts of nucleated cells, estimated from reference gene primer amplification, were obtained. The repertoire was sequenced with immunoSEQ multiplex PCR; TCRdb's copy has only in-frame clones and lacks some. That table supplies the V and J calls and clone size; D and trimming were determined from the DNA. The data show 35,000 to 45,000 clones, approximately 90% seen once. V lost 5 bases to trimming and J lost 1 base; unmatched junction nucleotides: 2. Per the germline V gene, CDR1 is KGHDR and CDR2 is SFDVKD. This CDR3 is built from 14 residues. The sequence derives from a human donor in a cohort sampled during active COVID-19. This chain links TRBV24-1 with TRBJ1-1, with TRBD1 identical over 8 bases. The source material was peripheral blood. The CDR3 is CATSAGTGNTEAFF. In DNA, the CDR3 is TGTGCCACCAGTGCAGGGACAGGGAACACTGAAGCTTTCTTT.